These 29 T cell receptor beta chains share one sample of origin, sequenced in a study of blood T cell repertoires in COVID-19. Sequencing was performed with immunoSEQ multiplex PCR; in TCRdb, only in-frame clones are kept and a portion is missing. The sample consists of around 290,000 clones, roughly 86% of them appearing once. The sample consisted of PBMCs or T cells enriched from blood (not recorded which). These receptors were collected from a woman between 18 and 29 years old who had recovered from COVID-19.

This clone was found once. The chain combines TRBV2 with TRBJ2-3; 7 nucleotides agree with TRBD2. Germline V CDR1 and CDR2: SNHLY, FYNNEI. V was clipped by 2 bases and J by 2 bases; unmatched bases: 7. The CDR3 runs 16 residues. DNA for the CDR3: TGTGCCAGCAGTGAACGGGAAGGGGACTACACAGATACGCAGTATTTT. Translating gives CASSEREGDYTDTQYF. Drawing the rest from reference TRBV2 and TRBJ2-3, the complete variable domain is EPEVTQTPSHQVTQMGQEVILRCVPISNHLYFYWYRQILGQKVEFLVSFYNNEISEKSEIFDDQFSVERPDGSNFTLKIRSTKLEDSAMYFCASSEREGDYTDTQYFGPGTRLTVL.

The CDR3 protein is CASSVGTASYGYTF. The DNA for the CDR3 is TGTGCCAGCAGCGTAGGGACAGCCAGTTATGGCTACACCTTC. J is TRBJ1-2 and V is TRBV9, with a tentative D call TRBD1 (6 bases). V lost 0 bases and J lost 5, with 11 bases in between. There are 14 residues in the CDR3. Per germline, CDR1 SGDLS and CDR2 YYNGEE. The whole variable domain, remainder taken from reference TRBV9 and TRBJ1-2, is DSGVTQTPKHLITATGQRVTLRCSPRSGDLSVYWYQQSLDQGLQFLIQYYNGEERAKGNILERFSAQQFPDLHSELNLSSLELGDSALYFCASSVGTASYGYTFGSGTRLTVV.

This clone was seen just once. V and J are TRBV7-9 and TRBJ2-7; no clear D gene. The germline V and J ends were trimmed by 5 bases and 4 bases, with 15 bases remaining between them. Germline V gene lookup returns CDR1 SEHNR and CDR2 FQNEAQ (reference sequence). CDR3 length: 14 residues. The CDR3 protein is CASSPDLSVYEQYF. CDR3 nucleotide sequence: TGTGCCAGCAGCCCCGACCTGAGCGTATACGAGCAGTACTTC.

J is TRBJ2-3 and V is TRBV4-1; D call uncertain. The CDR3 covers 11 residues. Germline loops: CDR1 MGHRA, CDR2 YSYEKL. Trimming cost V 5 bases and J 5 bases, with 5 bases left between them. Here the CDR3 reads CASSYLDTQYF. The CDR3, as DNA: TGCGCCAGCAGCTATTTAGATACGCAGTATTTT.

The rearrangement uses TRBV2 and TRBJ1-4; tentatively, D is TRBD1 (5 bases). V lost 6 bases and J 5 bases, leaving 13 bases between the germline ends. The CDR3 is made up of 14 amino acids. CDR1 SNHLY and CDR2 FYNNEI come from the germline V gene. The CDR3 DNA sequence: TGTGCCAGCAGAGGGGAATTCACGAATGAAAAACTGTTTTTT. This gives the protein CASRGEFTNEKLFF.

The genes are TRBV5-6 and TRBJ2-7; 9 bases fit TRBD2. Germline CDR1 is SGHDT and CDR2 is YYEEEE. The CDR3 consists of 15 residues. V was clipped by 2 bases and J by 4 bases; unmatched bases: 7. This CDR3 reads CASSFFAGGRYEQYF. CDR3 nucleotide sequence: TGTGCCAGCAGCTTCTTCGCGGGGGGGCGGTACGAGCAGTACTTC.

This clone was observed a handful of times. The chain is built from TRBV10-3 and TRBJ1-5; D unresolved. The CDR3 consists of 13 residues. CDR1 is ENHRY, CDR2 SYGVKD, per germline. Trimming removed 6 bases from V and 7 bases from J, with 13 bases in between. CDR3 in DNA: TGTGCCATCAGCCAAGATGGGAGGCAGCCCCAGCATTTT. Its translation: CAISQDGRQPQHF.

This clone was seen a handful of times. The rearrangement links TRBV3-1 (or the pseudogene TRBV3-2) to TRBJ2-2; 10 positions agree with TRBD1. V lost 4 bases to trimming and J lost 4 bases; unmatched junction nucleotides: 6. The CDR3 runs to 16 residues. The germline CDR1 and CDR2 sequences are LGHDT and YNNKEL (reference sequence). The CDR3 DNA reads TGTGCCAGCAGCCGCCCGGGACAGGGGCGCACCGGGGAGCTGTTTTTT. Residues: CASSRPGQGRTGELFF.

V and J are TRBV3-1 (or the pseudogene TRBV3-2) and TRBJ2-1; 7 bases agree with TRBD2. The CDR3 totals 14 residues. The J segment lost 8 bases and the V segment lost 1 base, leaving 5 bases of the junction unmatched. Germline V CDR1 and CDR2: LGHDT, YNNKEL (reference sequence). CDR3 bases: TGTGCCAGCAGCCAAGGCGGGAGTCAGGATGAGCAGTTCTTC. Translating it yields CASSQGGSQDEQFF.

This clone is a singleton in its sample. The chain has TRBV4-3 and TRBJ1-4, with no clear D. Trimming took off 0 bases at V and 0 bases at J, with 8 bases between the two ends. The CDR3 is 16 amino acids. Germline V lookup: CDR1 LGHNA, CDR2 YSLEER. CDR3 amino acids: CASSQEDFATNEKLFF. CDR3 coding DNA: TGCGCCAGCAGCCAAGAGGACTTTGCAACTAATGAAAAACTGTTTTTT.

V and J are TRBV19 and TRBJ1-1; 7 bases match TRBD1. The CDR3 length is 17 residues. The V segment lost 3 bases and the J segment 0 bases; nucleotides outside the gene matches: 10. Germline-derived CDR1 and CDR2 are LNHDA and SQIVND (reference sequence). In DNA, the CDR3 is TGTGCCAGTAGTATTTCACAGGGGTCAGCCATGAACACTGAAGCTTTCTTT. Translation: CASSISQGSAMNTEAFF.

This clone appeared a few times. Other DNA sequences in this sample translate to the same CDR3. CDR3 sequence: CASSLTENTEAFF. CDR3 DNA: TGTGCCAGCAGCTTAACAGAGAACACTGAAGCTTTCTTT. The rearrangement joins TRBV7-2 to TRBJ1-1, with unresolved D. The CDR3 length is 13 residues. The germline V gene has CDR1 SGHTA and CDR2 FQGNSA. The V end lost 2 bases, the J end lost 1 base, and 5 bases lay between the germline ends.

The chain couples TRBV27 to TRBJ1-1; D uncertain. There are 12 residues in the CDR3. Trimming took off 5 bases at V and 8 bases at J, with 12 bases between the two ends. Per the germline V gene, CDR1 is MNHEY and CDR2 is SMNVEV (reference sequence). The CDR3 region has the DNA TGTGCCAGCAGTCCGGCAGGTTACGAAGCTTTCTTT. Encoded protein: CASSPAGYEAFF.

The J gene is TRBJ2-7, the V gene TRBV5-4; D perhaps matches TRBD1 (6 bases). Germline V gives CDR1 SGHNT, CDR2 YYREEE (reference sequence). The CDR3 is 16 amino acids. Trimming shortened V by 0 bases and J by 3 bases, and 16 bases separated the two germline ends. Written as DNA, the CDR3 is TGTGCCAGCAGCTTGGACCCGGGACACCCTCTCTACGAGCAGTACTTC. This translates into CASSLDPGHPLYEQYF.

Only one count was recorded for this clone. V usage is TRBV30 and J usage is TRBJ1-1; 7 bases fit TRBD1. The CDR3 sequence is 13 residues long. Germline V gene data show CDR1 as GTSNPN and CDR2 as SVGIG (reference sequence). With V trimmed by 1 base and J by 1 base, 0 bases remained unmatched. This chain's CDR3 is CAWSGDRNTEAFF. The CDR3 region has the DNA TGTGCCTGGAGTGGGGACAGGAACACTGAAGCTTTCTTT.

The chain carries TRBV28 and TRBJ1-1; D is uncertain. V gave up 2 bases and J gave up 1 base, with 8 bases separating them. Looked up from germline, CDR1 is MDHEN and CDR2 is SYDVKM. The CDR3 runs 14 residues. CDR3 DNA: TGTGCCAGCAGTTTAGAGCGCGAGAACACTGAAGCTTTCTTT. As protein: CASSLERENTEAFF.

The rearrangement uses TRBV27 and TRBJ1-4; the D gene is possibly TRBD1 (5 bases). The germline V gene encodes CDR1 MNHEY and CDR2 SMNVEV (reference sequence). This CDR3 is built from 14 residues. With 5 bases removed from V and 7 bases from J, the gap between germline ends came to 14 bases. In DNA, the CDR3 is TGTGCCAGCAGTGGGGCAGGATGGAGTGAAAAACTGTTTTTT. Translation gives CASSGAGWSEKLFF.

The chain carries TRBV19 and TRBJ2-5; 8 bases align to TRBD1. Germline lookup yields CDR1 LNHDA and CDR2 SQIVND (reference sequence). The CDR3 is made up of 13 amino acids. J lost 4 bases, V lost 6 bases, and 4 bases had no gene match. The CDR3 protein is CASRETGVETQYF. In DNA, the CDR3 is TGTGCCAGTAGGGAGACAGGGGTAGAGACCCAGTACTTC.

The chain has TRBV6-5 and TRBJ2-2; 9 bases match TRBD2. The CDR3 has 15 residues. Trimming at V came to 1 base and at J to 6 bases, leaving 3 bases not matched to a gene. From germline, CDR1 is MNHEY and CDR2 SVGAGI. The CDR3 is CASSYFSSGAGELFF. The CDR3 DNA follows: TGTGCCAGCAGTTACTTTTCTAGCGGGGCCGGGGAGCTGTTTTTT.

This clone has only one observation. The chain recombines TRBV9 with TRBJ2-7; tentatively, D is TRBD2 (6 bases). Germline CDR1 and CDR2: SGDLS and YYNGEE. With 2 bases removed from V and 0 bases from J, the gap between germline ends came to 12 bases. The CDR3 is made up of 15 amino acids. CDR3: CASSVGLADSYEQYF. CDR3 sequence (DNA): TGTGCCAGCAGCGTTGGGTTAGCGGACTCCTACGAGCAGTACTTC.

As DNA, the CDR3 is TGTGCCAGCACCGTAAGGGGGGGTTGGGATACGCAGTATTTT. The encoded protein is CASTVRGGWDTQYF. The chain recombines TRBV27 with TRBJ2-3, with D tentatively TRBD2 (7 bases). Between the trimmed V and J ends, which lost 7 bases and 6 bases, there was a span of 17 bases. The CDR3 has 14 amino acids. Per the germline V gene, CDR1 is MNHEY and CDR2 is SMNVEV (reference sequence).

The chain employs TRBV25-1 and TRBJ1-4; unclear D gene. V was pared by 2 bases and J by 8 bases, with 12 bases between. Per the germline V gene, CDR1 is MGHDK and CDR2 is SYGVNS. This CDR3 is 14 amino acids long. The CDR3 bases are TGTGCCAGCAGTGAACAGACCGGAGGGGAAAAACTGTTTTTT. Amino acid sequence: CASSEQTGGEKLFF.

The CDR3 sequence is CASSADREVRNTIYF. DNA of the CDR3: TGTGCCAGCAGCGCCGACAGGGAAGTGCGAAACACCATATATTTT. The rearrangement joins TRBV7-3 to TRBJ1-3, with TRBD1 identical over 7 bases. The germline gives CDR1 SGHTA, CDR2 FQGTGA. The trim removed 5 bases at V and 5 bases at J, leaving 9 bases unmatched. The CDR3 spans 15 residues.

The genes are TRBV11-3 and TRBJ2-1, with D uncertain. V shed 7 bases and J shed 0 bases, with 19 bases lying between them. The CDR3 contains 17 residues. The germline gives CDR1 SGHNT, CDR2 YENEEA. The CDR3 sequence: CASTQYSSRSSYNEQFF. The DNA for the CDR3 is TGTGCCAGCACCCAATACTCATCCCGGAGCTCCTACAATGAGCAGTTCTTC.

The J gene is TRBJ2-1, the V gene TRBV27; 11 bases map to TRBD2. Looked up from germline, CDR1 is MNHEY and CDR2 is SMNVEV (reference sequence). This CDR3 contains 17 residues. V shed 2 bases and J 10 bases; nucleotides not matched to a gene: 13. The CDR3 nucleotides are TGTGCCAGCAGTTTACTAATGTACGCTAGCGGGGGGCAGGAGCAGTTCTTC. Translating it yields CASSLLMYASGGQEQFF.

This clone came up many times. Written as DNA, the CDR3 is TGTGCCAGCAGCCGGAGCAGCGGGGGGGCCCACGAGCAGTACTTC. Its translation is CASSRSSGGAHEQYF. V gene TRBV3-1 (or the pseudogene TRBV3-2) combines with J gene TRBJ2-7; 10 bases line up with TRBD2. V dropped 4 bases and J dropped 5; count of bases not matched to a gene: 8. The CDR3 length is 15 residues. The germline V gene has CDR1 LGHDT and CDR2 YNNKEL (reference sequence).

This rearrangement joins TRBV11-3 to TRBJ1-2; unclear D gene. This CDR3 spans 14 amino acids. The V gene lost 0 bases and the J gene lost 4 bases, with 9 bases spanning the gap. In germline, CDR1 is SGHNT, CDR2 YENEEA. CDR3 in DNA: TGTGCCAGCAGCTTAGACCGGGGATTCTATGGCTACACCTTC. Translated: CASSLDRGFYGYTF.

CDR3 region: CASSFPSSGGAVYNEQFF. As DNA, the CDR3 is TGTGCCAGCAGTTTTCCGTCTAGCGGGGGGGCCGTCTACAATGAGCAGTTCTTC. The V call is TRBV28, the J call TRBJ2-1, with 12 bases identical to TRBD2. The CDR3 extends over 18 amino acids. V shed 3 bases, J shed 3 bases, and the junction held 9 bases outside the gene matches. Germline values: CDR1 MDHEN, CDR2 SYDVKM.

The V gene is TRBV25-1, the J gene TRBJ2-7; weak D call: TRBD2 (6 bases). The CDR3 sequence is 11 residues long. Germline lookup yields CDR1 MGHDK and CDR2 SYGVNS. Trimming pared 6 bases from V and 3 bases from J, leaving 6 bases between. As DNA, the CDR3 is TGTGCCAGCAGGGGGGGCTACGAGCAGTACTTC. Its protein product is CASRGGYEQYF.